What follows is one T cell receptor beta chain and its context. Trimming left V 5 bases short and J 6 bases short, with 16 bases between. The length of the CDR3 is 15 residues. Germline V gene lookup returns CDR1 SGHTA and CDR2 FQGNSA. The data were obtained in a study of T cell changes during pregnancy in multiple sclerosis. Sequencing was performed with immunoSEQ multiplex PCR; in TCRdb, only in-frame clones are kept and a portion is missing. Found here are under 50,000 clones, less than 95% of them singletons; the top ten hold approximately 0.49%. The sequences come from CD4+ T cells from peripheral blood mononuclear cells, collected in the first trimester of pregnancy. J is TRBJ1-4 and V is TRBV7-2; D unclear. The receptor was isolated from a female donor in good health, enrolled as a control in a pregnancy study. CDR3 sequence: CASSKSLGVDEKLFF. Here the CDR3 DNA reads TGTGCCAGCAGCAAAAGTCTCGGGGTGGATGAAAAACTGTTTTTT. The full variable domain, rest sourced from reference TRBV7-2 and TRBJ1-4, is GAGVSQSPSNKVTEKGKDVELRCDPISGHTALYWYRQSLGQGLEFLIYFQGNSAPDKSGLPSDRFSAERTGGSVSTLTIQRTQQEDSAVYLCASSKSLGVDEKLFFGSGTQLSVL.